This T cell receptor (beta chain) was captured by sequencing in a study of cytomegalovirus exposure and HLA in healthy donors. Notes on the study in general: The only immune exposure information that was available was CMV serostatus. In all likelihood, a cluster of highly shared sequence variants was a sequencing artifact. Cytomegalovirus-associated status was assigned to 164 TCR beta chains. Follow-up analysis later connected one missense variant in DCLRE1C with trimming of TCR beta V- and J-genes.

V shed 2 bases and J shed 4 bases, with 16 bases lying between them. The CDR3 is 15 amino acids. Germline CDR1 is GTSNPN and CDR2 is SVGIG (reference sequence). Use of 60 Vbeta and 13 Jbeta primers characterized the PCR. Method: immunoSEQ multiplex PCR; TCRdb's copy keeps in-frame clones and lacks some. The sample has roughly 63,000 clones; roughly 80% are singletons. In the case of this clone: The target antigen is unknown.

The genes are TRBV30 and TRBJ2-3; possibly TRBD2 for D (6 bases). The TCR sequence derives from a woman aged 40 to 50 in good health and CMV-seropositive. The sequenced sample was PBMCs. CDR3 region: CAWSFPGRFADTQYF. The CDR3 DNA sequence: TGTGCCTGGAGTTTCCCGGGGAGGTTCGCAGATACGCAGTATTTT.